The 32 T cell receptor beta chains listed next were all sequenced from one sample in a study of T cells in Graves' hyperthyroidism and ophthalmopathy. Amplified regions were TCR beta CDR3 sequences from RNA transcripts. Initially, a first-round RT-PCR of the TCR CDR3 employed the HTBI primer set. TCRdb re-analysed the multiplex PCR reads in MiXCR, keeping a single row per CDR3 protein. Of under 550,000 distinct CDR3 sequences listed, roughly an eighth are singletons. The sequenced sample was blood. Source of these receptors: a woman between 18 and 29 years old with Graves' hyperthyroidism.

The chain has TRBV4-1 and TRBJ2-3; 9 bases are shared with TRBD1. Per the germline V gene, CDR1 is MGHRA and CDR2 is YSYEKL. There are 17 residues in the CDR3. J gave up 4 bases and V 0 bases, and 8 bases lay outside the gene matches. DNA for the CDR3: TGCGCCAGCAGCCAAGAAGGGGGACAGGGTGATGCAGATACGCAGTATTTT. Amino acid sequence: CASSQEGGQGDADTQYF.

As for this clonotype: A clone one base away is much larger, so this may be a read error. This CDR3 reads CASRWYNEQFF. The CDR3 DNA sequence: TGTGCCAGCAGATGGTACAATGAGCAGTTCTTC. This sequence joins TRBV5-8 and TRBJ2-1; D not certain. Trimming cost V 5 bases and J 4 bases, with 4 bases left between them. CDR1 SGHTS and CDR2 YDEGEE come from the germline V gene. The CDR3 has 11 residues.

The CDR3 spells CASSFNFGWQIGYTF. The CDR3 nucleotides are TGTGCCAGCAGTTTTAACTTCGGTTGGCAGATTGGCTACACCTTC. The chain has TRBV28 and TRBJ1-2; D remains ambiguous. Between the trimmed V and J ends, which lost 3 bases and 7 bases, there was a span of 18 bases. Germline CDR1 is MDHEN and CDR2 is SYDVKM. The CDR3 contains 15 residues.

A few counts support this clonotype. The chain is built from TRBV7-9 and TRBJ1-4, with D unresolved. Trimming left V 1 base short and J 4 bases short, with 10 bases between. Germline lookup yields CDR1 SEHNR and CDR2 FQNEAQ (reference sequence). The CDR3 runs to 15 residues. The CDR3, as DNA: TGTGCCAGCAGCTTAGTGTCAGCCCATAATGAAAAACTGTTTTTT. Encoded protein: CASSLVSAHNEKLFF.

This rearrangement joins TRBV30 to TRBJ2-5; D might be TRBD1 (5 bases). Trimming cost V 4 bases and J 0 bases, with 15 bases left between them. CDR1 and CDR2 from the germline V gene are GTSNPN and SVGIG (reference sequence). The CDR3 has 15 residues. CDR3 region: CAWTTTATNQETQYF. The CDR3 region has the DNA TGTGCCTGGACTACGACAGCGACCAACCAAGAGACCCAGTACTTC.

CDR3 nucleotide sequence: TGTGCCAGCAGGGCCGGGACAGGGGAGTTTGGTGAGCAGTTCTTC. It specifies CASRAGTGEFGEQFF. The chain links TRBV2 to TRBJ2-1, with 10 bases matching TRBD1. The CDR3 is 15 amino acids. CDR1 is SNHLY and CDR2 is FYNNEI in the germline V gene. The V gene end was trimmed by 6 bases and the J gene end by 9 bases; junction bases not matched to a gene: 11.

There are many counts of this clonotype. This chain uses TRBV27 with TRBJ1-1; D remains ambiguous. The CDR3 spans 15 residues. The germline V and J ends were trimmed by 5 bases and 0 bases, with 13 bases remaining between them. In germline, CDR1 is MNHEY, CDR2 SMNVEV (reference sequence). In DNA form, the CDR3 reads TGTGCCAGCAGTCCGATAGAGGCCCTGAACACTGAAGCTTTCTTT. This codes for CASSPIEALNTEAFF.

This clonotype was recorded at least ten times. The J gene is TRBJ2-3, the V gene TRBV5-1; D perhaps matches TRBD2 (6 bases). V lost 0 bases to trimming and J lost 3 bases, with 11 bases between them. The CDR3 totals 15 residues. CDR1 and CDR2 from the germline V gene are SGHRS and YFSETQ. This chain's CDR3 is CASSLDAGRTDTQYF. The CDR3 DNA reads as TGCGCCAGCAGCTTGGATGCAGGGAGGACAGATACGCAGTATTTT.

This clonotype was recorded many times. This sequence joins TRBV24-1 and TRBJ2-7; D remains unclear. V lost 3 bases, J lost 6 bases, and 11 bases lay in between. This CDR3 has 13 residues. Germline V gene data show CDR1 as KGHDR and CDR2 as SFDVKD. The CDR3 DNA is TGTGCCACCAGTGATCGAGGAGCGTCCGAGCAGTACTTC. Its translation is CATSDRGASEQYF.

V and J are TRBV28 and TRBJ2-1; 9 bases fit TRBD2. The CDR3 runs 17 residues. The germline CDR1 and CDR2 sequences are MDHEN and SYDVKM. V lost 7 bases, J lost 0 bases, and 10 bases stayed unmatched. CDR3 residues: CASNPASGNGSYNEQFF. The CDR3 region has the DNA TGTGCCAGCAATCCCGCTAGCGGGAACGGCTCCTACAATGAGCAGTTCTTC.

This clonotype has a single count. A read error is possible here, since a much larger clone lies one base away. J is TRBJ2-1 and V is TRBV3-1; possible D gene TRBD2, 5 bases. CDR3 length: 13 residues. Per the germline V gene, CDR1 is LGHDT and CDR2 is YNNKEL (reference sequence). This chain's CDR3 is CATSQDDYMSQFF. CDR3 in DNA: TGTGCCACCAGCCAAGACGACTACATGTCGCAGTTCTTC.

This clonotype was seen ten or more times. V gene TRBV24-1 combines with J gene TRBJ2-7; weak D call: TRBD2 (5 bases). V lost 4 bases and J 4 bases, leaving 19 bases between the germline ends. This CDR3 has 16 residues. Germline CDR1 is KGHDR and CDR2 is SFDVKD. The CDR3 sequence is CATSDSTGSTAYEQYF. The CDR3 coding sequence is TGTGCCACCAGTGACTCTACGGGATCTACCGCATACGAGCAGTACTTC.

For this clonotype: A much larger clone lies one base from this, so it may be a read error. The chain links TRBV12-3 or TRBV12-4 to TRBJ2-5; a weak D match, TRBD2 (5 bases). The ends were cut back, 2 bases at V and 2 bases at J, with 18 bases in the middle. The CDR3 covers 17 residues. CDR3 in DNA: TGTGCCAGCAGTTTAACGCCCCGGACTCCGAGGCAAGAGACCCAGTACTTC. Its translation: CASSLTPRTPRQETQYF.

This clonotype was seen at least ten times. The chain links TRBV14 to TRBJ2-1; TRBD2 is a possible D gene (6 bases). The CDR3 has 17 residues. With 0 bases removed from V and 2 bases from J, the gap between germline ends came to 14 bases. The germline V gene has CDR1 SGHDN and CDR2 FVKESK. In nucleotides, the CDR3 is TGTGCCAGCAGCCAAGAGTGGACGCGGGATCCCTACAATGAGCAGTTCTTC. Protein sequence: CASSQEWTRDPYNEQFF.

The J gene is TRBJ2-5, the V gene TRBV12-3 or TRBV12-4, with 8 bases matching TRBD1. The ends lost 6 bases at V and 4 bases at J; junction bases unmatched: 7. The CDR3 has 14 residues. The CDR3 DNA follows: TGTGCCAGCAGCTCACGACAGGGGAGAGAGACCCAGTACTTC. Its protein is CASSSRQGRETQYF.

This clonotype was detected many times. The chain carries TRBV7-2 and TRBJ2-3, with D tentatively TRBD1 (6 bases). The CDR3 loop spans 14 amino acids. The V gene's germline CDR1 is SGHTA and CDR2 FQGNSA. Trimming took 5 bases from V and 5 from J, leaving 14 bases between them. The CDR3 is CASSVNRAGDTQYF. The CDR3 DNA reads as TGTGCCAGCAGCGTAAACAGGGCCGGAGATACGCAGTATTTT.

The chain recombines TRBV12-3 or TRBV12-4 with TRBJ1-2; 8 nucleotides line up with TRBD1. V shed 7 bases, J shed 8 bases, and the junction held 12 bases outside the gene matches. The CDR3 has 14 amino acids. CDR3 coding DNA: TGTGCCAGCAACGCGGACAGGGACATCGACGGCTACACCTTC. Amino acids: CASNADRDIDGYTF.

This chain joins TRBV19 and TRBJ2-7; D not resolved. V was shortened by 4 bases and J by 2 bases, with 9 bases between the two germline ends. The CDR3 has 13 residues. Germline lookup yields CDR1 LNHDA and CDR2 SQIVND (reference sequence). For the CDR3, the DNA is TGTGCCAGTAGTACCGGGCCTACCTACGAGCAGTACTTC. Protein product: CASSTGPTYEQYF.

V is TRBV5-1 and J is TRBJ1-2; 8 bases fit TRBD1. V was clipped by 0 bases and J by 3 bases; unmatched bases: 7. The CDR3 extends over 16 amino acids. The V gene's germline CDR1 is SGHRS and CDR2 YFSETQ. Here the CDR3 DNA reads TGCGCCAGCAGCTTGGGAGGGGCACAGGGGGACTATGGCTACACCTTC. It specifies CASSLGGAQGDYGYTF. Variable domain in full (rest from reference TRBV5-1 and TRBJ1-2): KAGVTQTPRYLIKTRGQQVTLSCSPISGHRSVSWYQQTPGQGLQFLFEYFSETQRNKGNFPGRFSGRQFSNSRSEMNVSTLELGDSALYLCASSLGGAQGDYGYTFGSGTRLTVV.

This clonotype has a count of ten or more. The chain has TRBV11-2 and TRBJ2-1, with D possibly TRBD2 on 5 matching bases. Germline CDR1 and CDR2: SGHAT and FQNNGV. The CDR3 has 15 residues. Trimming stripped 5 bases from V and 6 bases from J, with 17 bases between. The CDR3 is CASSVTIKLGNEQFF. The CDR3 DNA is TGTGCCAGCAGCGTCACCATTAAACTAGGCAATGAGCAGTTCTTC.

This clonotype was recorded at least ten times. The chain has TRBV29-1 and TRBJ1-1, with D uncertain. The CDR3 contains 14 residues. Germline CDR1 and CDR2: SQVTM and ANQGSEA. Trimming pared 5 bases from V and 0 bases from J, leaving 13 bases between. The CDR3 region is CSVHPHLMNTEAFF. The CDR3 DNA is TGCAGCGTTCATCCCCACCTCATGAACACTGAAGCTTTCTTT.

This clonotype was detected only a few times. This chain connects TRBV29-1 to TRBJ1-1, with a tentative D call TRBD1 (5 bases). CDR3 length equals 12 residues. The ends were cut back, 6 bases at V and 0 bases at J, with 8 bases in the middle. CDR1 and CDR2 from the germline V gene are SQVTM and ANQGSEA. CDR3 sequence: CSVETVNTEAFF. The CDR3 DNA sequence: TGCAGCGTCGAGACAGTGAACACTGAAGCTTTCTTT. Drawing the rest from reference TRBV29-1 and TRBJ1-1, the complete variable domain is SAVISQKPSRDICQRGTSLTIQCQVDSQVTMMFWYRQQPGQSLTLIATANQGSEATYESGFVIDKFPISRPNLTFSTLTVSNMSPEDSSIYLCSVETVNTEAFFGQGTRLTVV.

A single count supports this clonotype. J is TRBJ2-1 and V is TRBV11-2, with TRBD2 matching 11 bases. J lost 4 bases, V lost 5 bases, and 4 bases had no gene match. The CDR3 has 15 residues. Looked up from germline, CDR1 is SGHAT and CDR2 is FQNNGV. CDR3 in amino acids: CASSIAGGVYNEQFF. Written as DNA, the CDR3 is TGTGCCAGCAGCATAGCGGGAGGGGTATACAATGAGCAGTTCTTC.

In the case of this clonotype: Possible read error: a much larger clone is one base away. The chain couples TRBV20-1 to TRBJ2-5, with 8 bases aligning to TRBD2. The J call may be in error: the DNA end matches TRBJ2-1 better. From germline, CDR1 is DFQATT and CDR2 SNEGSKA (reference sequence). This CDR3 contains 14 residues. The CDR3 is CSARTGRVGETQFF. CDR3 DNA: TGCAGTGCTAGGACCGGGAGGGTTGGCGAGACCCAGTTCTTC.

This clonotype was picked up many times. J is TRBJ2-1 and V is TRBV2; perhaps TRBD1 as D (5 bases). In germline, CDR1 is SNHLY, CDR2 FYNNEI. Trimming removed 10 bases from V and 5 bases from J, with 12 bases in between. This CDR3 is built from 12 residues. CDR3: CAIHRSNNEQFF. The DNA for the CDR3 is TGTGCCATCCACAGGAGCAACAATGAGCAGTTCTTC.

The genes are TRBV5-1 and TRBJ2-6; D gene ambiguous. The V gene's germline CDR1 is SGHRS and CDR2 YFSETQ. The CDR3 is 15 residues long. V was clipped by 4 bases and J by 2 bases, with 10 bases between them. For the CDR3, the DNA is TGCGCCAGCAGCCCACGGACGGCTGGGGCCAACGTCCTGACTTTC. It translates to CASSPRTAGANVLTF. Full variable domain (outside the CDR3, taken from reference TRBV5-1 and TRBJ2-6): KAGVTQTPRYLIKTRGQQVTLSCSPISGHRSVSWYQQTPGQGLQFLFEYFSETQRNKGNFPGRFSGRQFSNSRSEMNVSTLELGDSALYLCASSPRTAGANVLTFGAGSRLTVL.

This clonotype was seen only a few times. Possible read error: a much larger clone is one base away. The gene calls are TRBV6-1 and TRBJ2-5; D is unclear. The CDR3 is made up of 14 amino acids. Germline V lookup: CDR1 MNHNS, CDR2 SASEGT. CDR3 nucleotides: TGTGCCAGCAGTGAGACCTTTTTGCAAGAGGCCCAGTACTTC. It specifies CASSETFLQEAQYF.

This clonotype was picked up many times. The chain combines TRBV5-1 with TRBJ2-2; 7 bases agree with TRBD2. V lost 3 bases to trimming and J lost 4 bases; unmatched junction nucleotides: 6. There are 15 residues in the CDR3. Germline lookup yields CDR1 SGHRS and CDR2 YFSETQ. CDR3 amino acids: CASSSQAGITGELFF. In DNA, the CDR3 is TGCGCCAGCAGCTCCCAAGCGGGAATCACCGGGGAGCTGTTTTTT. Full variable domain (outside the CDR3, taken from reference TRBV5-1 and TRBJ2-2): KAGVTQTPRYLIKTRGQQVTLSCSPISGHRSVSWYQQTPGQGLQFLFEYFSETQRNKGNFPGRFSGRQFSNSRSEMNVSTLELGDSALYLCASSSQAGITGELFFGEGSRLTVL.

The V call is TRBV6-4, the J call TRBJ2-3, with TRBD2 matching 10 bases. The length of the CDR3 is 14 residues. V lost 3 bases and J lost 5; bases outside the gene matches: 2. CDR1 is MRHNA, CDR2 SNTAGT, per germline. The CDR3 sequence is CASSEGLAEDTQYF. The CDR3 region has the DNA TGTGCCAGCAGTGAAGGACTAGCGGAAGATACGCAGTATTTT.

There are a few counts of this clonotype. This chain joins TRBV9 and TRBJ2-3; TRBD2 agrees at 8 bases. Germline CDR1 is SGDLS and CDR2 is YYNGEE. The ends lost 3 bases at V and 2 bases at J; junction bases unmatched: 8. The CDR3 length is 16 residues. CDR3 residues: CASSADLSGDTDTQYF. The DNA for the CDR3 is TGTGCCAGCAGCGCCGACCTTAGCGGGGACACAGATACGCAGTATTTT.

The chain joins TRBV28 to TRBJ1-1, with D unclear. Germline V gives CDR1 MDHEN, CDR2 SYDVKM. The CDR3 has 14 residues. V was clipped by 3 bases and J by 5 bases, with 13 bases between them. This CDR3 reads CASSFSGVRTEAFF. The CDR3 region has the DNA TGTGCCAGCAGTTTCTCAGGCGTTCGGACTGAAGCTTTCTTT.

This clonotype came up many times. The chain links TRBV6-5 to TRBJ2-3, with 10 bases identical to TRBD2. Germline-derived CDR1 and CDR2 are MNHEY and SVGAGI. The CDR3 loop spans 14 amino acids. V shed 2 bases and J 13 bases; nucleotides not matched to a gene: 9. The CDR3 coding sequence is TGTGCCAGCAGTTACCCGGGCCTAGCGGGAGTCAAGTATTTT. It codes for CASSYPGLAGVKYF.